What follows are 24 T cell receptor beta chains derived from one specimen sequenced in a study of T cell repertoires and Cas9 in healthy adults. The assay was immunoSEQ multiplex PCR, and TCRdb's table has in-frame clones only and misses some. The table has about 22,000 clones, 85% to 95% seen once. The sequenced sample consisted of CD4+ effector T cells (CD127+, CD25-, CD137-, CD154-) from PBMCs; culture status not recorded. These receptor sequences come from a human donor in good health.

Here the CDR3 reads CASSLSAYEQYF. In DNA form, the CDR3 reads TGCGCCAGCTCCCTGTCCGCCTACGAGCAGTACTTC. The gene calls are TRBV5-1 and TRBJ2-7, with D unclear. The CDR3 is 12 residues long. V lost 7 bases and J 2 bases, leaving 10 bases between the germline ends. The germline gives CDR1 SGHRS, CDR2 YFSETQ.

The V and J genes are TRBV6-6 and TRBJ1-2, with 9 nucleotides matching TRBD1. The germline gives CDR1 MNHNY, CDR2 SVGAGI (reference sequence). This CDR3 region has 16 residues. Trimming removed 4 bases from V and 6 bases from J; junction bases left unmatched: 12. CDR3 loop: CASSSPPGQGDHGYTF. CDR3 in DNA: TGTGCCAGCAGTTCACCACCGGGACAGGGAGACCATGGCTACACCTTC.

In this sample, this clone turned up once. V gene TRBV7-2 combines with J gene TRBJ2-3; no reliable D call. This CDR3 has 12 amino acids. Germline CDR1 is SGHTA and CDR2 is FQGNSA. Trimming left V 5 bases short and J 6 bases short, with 9 bases between. The CDR3 reads CASSKNGDTQYF. DNA of the CDR3: TGTGCCAGCAGCAAAAACGGGGATACGCAGTATTTT.

The chain combines TRBV7-2 with TRBJ1-1; D is perhaps TRBD1 (5 bases). Looked up from germline, CDR1 is SGHTA and CDR2 is FQGNSA. V was trimmed by 5 bases and J by 1 base, leaving 11 bases between them. The CDR3 has 14 residues. In DNA, the CDR3 is TGTGCCAGCAGCCCACGGGGGGGGAACACTGAAGCTTTCTTT. Translated: CASSPRGGNTEAFF.

The chain combines TRBV6-5 with TRBJ1-6; 10 bases map to TRBD1. CDR3 length: 15 residues. With 7 bases clipped from V and 6 bases from J, the junction kept 6 bases outside the gene matches. Germline assignment: CDR1 MNHEY and CDR2 SVGAGI. This chain's CDR3 is CASTYGQGVNSPLHF. CDR3 DNA sequence: TGTGCCAGCACCTACGGACAGGGGGTTAATTCACCCCTCCACTTT.

The chain uses TRBV15 and TRBJ2-3, with 13 positions matching TRBD2. CDR1 is LNHNV and CDR2 is YYDKDF in the germline V gene (reference sequence). The CDR3 consists of 17 residues. V was pared by 0 bases and J by 3 bases, with 3 bases of the junction left unmatched. The CDR3 sequence is CATSRDRTSGGTDTQYF. As DNA, the CDR3 is TGTGCCACCAGCAGAGATCGGACTAGCGGGGGAACAGATACGCAGTATTTT.

The genes are TRBV30 and TRBJ1-5, with a possible D match to TRBD1 (5 bases). V was cut by 5 bases and J by 5 bases, with 13 bases left in between. This CDR3 is built from 13 residues. Germline CDR1 is GTSNPN and CDR2 is SVGIG (reference sequence). CDR3 protein: CAWSSGKHQPQHF. Written as DNA, the CDR3 is TGTGCCTGGTCCTCAGGGAAACATCAGCCCCAGCATTTT.

The chain combines TRBV18 with TRBJ2-1; the match to TRBD2 covers 7 bases. Germline lookup yields CDR1 KGHSH and CDR2 LQKENI. V trimming: 4 bases; J trimming: 10 bases; junction bases outside the gene matches: 10. The CDR3 has 14 amino acids. The CDR3 loop reads CASSLSAAGVEQFF. The DNA for the CDR3 is TGTGCCAGCTCACTTAGCGCCGCGGGGGTGGAGCAGTTCTTC.

The gene calls are TRBV11-3 and TRBJ2-7, with 10 bases lining up with TRBD2. Trimming cost V 2 bases and J 6 bases; bases outside gene matches: 10. The CDR3 is 16 amino acids. Germline CDR1 SGHNT, CDR2 YENEEA. The DNA of the CDR3 is TGTGCCAGCAGCTTACGGTCTAGCGGGAGACTTGGCGAGCAGTACGTC. Translated: CASSLRSSGRLGEQYV.

The chain couples TRBV9 to TRBJ2-3; 10 nucleotides align to TRBD2. V trimming: 4 bases; J trimming: 6 bases; junction bases outside the gene matches: 11. Germline V gene sequence: CDR1 SGDLS, CDR2 YYNGEE. CDR3 size: 16 residues. The CDR3 nucleotides are TGTGCCAGCAGCCCTGATCAGCGGGGGGGCCTCGATACGCAGTATTTT. It codes for CASSPDQRGGLDTQYF.

This chain joins TRBV19 and TRBJ2-1; 9 bases agree with TRBD2. The CDR3 consists of 14 residues. V trimming: 4 bases; J trimming: 7 bases; junction bases outside the gene matches: 5. Germline V gives CDR1 LNHDA, CDR2 SQIVND (reference sequence). CDR3 DNA: TGTGCCAGTAGTACCTCAACTAGCGGGAATGAGCAGTTCTTC. It yields the protein CASSTSTSGNEQFF.

In DNA, the CDR3 is TGTGCCAGCAGTGTGGAGACCCGAAGCCAAAACATTCAGTACTTC. It codes for CASSVETRSQNIQYF. The chain joins TRBV2 to TRBJ2-4; no firm D call. The CDR3 has 15 amino acids. From germline, CDR1 is SNHLY and CDR2 FYNNEI. V lost 4 bases and J 5 bases, leaving 15 bases between the germline ends. Using reference TRBV2 and TRBJ2-4 for the parts outside the CDR3, the full variable domain is EPEVTQTPSHQVTQMGQEVILRCVPISNHLYFYWYRQILGQKVEFLVSFYNNEISEKSEIFDDQFSVERPDGSNFTLKIRSTKLEDSAMYFCASSVETRSQNIQYFGAGTRLSVL.

The chain couples TRBV5-1 to TRBJ1-4, with D possibly matching TRBD1 (5 bases). Germline-derived CDR1 and CDR2 are SGHRS and YFSETQ. V dropped 0 bases and J dropped 2 bases, with 8 bases sitting between them. The CDR3 is 15 residues long. CDR3 nucleotide sequence: TGCGCCAGCAGCTTGGAGGCAGGGACTAATGAAAAACTGTTTTTT. It specifies CASSLEAGTNEKLFF.

The chain carries TRBV13 and TRBJ2-7; D perhaps matches TRBD2 (5 bases). This CDR3 comprises 14 residues. V gave up 5 bases and J gave up 2 bases, with 13 bases separating them. In germline, CDR1 is PRHDT, CDR2 FYEKMQ (reference sequence). The CDR3 bases are TGTGCCAGCAGCGCGGGTGCGGCACCCTACGAGCAGTACTTC. Amino acid sequence: CASSAGAAPYEQYF.

This chain links TRBV18 with TRBJ2-5; no clear D. The CDR3 consists of 16 residues. V gave up 3 bases and J gave up 2 bases, with 16 bases separating them. Germline CDR1 is KGHSH and CDR2 is LQKENI. The CDR3 reads CASSPELAIGQETQYF. CDR3 bases: TGTGCCAGCTCACCGGAGTTGGCTATAGGGCAAGAGACCCAGTACTTC.

The chain uses TRBV2 and TRBJ2-7; 9 nucleotides line up with TRBD2. J lost 0 bases, V lost 6 bases, and 9 bases had no gene match. This CDR3 comprises 16 residues. Germline V CDR1 and CDR2: SNHLY, FYNNEI. The CDR3 is CASRRTSVNTSYEQYF. CDR3 DNA: TGTGCCAGCAGGAGGACTAGCGTCAACACCTCCTACGAGCAGTACTTC.

This clone has just one count. The chain employs TRBV7-6 and TRBJ2-5, with D uncertain. V lost 3 bases and J 0 bases, leaving 2 bases between the germline ends. This CDR3 has 12 amino acids. Germline CDR1 is SGHVS and CDR2 is FNYEAQ. CDR3 bases: TGTGCCAGCAGCTTGTACCAAGAGACCCAGTACTTC. Translated: CASSLYQETQYF.

The V gene is TRBV29-1, the J gene TRBJ2-4; a weak D match, TRBD1 (5 bases). CDR3 size: 12 residues. With 4 bases removed from V and 8 bases from J, the gap between germline ends came to 12 bases. In germline, CDR1 is SQVTM, CDR2 ANQGSEA. The CDR3 here is CSVGQSSYIQYF. The DNA of the CDR3 is TGCAGCGTTGGACAGTCGTCGTACATTCAGTACTTC.

This chain links TRBV6-4 with TRBJ2-2, with TRBD2 identical over 9 bases. CDR1 is MRHNA, CDR2 SNTAGT, per germline. V was clipped by 4 bases and J by 1 base; unmatched bases: 1. CDR3 length: 15 residues. In nucleotides, the CDR3 is TGTGCCAGCAGTGCTAGCGGGATGAACACCGGGGAGCTGTTTTTT. Protein: CASSASGMNTGELFF.

Only one count was recorded for this clone. The chain combines TRBV2 with TRBJ1-5; 9 nucleotides line up with TRBD1. Unmatched junction bases numbered 5, after V lost 5 bases and J lost 9 bases. The CDR3 consists of 13 residues. The V gene's germline CDR1 is SNHLY and CDR2 FYNNEI. DNA for the CDR3: TGTGCCAGCAGTTCGGACAGGGGTCGGCCCCAGCATTTT. It yields the protein CASSSDRGRPQHF.

As regards this clone: Other DNA sequences in the same sample also yield this CDR3. The chain has TRBV7-3 and TRBJ2-3, with D hard to call. V lost 1 base and J 9 bases, leaving 17 bases between the germline ends. The CDR3 covers 15 residues. The germline CDR1 and CDR2 sequences are SGHTA and FQGTGA. In nucleotides, the CDR3 is TGTGCCAGCAGCTTAAGCTCTCAGAGATCTCAGACGCAGTATTTT. Its protein is CASSLSSQRSQTQYF.

The V gene is TRBV7-2, the J gene TRBJ1-5, with TRBD1 as a possible D gene (6 bases). The CDR3 is 12 residues long. Trimming pared 5 bases from V and 4 bases from J, leaving 6 bases between. Germline V gene lookup returns CDR1 SGHTA and CDR2 FQGNSA. The CDR3 protein is CASSGTNQPQHF. The CDR3 DNA is TGTGCCAGCAGCGGGACAAATCAGCCCCAGCATTTT.

The chain recombines TRBV6-6 with TRBJ1-4; TRBD1 aligns across 7 bases. The CDR3 runs to 15 residues. From germline, CDR1 is MNHNY and CDR2 SVGAGI (reference sequence). V shed 0 bases, J shed 4 bases, and the junction held 2 bases outside the gene matches. The chain's CDR3 is CASSYSGQVNEKLFF. CDR3 DNA sequence: TGTGCCAGCAGTTACTCAGGACAGGTTAATGAAAAACTGTTTTTT.

The chain uses TRBV20-1 and TRBJ1-2; weak D call: TRBD1 (5 bases). V shed 5 bases and J shed 8 bases, with 6 bases lying between them. Germline CDR1 DFQATT, CDR2 SNEGSKA (reference sequence). The CDR3 loop spans 9 amino acids. Written as DNA, the CDR3 is TGCAGTGCTCAGGGAGGCTACACCTTC. The encoded protein is CSAQGGYTF.